This T cell receptor beta chain is from a study of blood T cell repertoires in COVID-19. The overall study: In each case, the material was cDNA or gDNA derived from T cells, B-cell-depleted T cells, or PBMCs.

Authors' analysis steps: Reference gene primers were amplified, and this amplification served to estimate nucleated cell counts. TCRdb keeps only in-frame clones here, not all; method: immunoSEQ multiplex PCR. V, J and clone size are those of that table, while D and trimming were read from the DNA. The table shows about 120,000 clones, with about 84% occurring only once. CDR3 size: 15 residues. V was pared by 4 bases and J by 4 bases, with 7 bases of the junction left unmatched. From germline, CDR1 is SGHKS and CDR2 YYEKEE (reference sequence). The TCR comes from a man in his 60s with acute or convalescent COVID-19. V and J are TRBV5-5 and TRBJ2-7; 11 bases fit TRBD2. Sequenced material: peripheral blood. The CDR3 DNA is TGTGCCAGCAGCGTGGGACTAGCGGAAGTTTACGAGCAGTACTTC. The encoded protein is CASSVGLAEVYEQYF.